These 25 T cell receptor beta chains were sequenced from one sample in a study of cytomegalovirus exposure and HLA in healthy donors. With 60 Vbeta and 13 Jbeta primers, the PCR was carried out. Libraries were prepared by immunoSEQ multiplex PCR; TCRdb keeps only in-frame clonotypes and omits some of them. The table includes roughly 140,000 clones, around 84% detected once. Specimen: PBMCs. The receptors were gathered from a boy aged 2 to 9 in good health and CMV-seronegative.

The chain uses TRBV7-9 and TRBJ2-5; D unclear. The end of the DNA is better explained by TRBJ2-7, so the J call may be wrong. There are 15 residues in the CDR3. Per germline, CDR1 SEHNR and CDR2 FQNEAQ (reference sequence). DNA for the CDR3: TGTGCCAGCAGCGTTCAAGCCGACTGGTCCTACGAGCAGTACTTC. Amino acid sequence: CASSVQADWSYEQYF.

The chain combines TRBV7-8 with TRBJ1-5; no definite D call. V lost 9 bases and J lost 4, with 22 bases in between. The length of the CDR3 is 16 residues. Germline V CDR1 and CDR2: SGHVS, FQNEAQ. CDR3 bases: TGTGCCAGTTTAAGAGACGGGTCCCTAGAAAATCAGCCCCAGCATTTT. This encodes CASLRDGSLENQPQHF.

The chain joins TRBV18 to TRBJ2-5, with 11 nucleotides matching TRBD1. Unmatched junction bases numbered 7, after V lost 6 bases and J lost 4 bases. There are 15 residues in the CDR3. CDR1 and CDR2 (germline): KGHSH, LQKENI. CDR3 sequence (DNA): TGTGCCAGCTCTCTCGGGACAGGGGGTATAGAGACCCAGTACTTC. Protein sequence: CASSLGTGGIETQYF.

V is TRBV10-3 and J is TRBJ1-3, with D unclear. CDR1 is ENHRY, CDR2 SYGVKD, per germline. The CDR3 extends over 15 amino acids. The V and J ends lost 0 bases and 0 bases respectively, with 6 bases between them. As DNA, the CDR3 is TGTGCCATCAGTGAGTCAATATACTCTGGAAACACCATATATTTT. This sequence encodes CAISESIYSGNTIYF.

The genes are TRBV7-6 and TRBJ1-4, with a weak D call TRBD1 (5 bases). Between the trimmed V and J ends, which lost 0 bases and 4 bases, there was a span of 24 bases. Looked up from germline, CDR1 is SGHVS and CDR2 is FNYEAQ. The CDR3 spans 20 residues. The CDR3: CASSLAVGGSQREDNEKLFF. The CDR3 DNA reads TGTGCCAGCAGCTTAGCGGTGGGGGGTTCTCAACGGGAGGATAATGAAAAACTGTTTTTT.

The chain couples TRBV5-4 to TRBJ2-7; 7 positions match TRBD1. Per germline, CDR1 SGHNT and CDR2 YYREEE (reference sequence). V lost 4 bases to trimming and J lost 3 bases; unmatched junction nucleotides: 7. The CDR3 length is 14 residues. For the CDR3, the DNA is TGTGCCAGCAGCCACAGGGGTTCTTTCTACGAGCAGTACTTC. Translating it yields CASSHRGSFYEQYF.

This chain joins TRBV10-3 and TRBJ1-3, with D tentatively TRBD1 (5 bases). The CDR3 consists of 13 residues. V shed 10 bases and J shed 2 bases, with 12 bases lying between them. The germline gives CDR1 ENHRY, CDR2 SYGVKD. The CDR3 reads CATGGTAGNTIYF. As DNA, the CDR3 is TGTGCCACCGGGGGTACTGCTGGAAACACCATATATTTT.

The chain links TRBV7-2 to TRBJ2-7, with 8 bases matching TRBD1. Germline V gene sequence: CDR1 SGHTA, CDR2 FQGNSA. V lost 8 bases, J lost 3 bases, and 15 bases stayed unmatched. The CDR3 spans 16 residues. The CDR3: CASARGQGAPIYEQYF. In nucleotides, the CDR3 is TGTGCCAGCGCCCGGGGGCAGGGGGCACCCATCTACGAGCAGTACTTC.

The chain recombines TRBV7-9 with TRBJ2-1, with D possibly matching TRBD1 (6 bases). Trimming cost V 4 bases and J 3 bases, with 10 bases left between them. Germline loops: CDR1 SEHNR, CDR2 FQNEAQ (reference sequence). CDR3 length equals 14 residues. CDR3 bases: TGTGCCAGCAGCTCCTGGACAGACTACAATGAGCAGTTCTTC. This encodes CASSSWTDYNEQFF.

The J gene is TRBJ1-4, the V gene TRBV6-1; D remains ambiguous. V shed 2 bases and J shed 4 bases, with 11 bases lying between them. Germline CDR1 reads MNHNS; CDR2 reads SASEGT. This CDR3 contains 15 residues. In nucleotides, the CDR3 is TGTGCCAGCAGTGAAATGAGGTCCTTTAATGAAAAACTGTTTTTT. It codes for CASSEMRSFNEKLFF.

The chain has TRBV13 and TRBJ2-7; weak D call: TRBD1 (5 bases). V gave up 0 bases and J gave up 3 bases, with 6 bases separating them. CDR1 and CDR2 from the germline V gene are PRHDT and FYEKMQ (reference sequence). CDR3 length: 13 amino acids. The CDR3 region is CASSLGQGYEQYF. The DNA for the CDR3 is TGTGCCAGCAGCTTAGGCCAGGGCTACGAGCAGTACTTC.

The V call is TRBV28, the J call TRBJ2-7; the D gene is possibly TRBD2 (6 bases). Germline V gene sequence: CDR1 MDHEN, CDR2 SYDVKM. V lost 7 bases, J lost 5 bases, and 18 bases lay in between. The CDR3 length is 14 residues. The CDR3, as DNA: TGTGCCAGCACCAAGGGACTGACACTACACGAGCAGTACTTC. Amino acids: CASTKGLTLHEQYF.

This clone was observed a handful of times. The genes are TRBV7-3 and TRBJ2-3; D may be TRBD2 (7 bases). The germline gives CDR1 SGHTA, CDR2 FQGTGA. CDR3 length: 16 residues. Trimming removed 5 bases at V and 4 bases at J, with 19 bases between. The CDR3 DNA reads TGTGCCAGCAGCCCCTCGGGGGGCACAAGGTCAGATACGCAGTATTTT. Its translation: CASSPSGGTRSDTQYF.

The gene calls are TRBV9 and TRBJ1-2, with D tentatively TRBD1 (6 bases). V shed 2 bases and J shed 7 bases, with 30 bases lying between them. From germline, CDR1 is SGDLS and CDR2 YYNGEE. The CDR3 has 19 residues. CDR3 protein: CASSVFVGERDIRAGGYTF. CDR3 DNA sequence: TGTGCCAGCAGCGTTTTCGTAGGGGAAAGGGACATTAGGGCTGGTGGCTACACCTTC.

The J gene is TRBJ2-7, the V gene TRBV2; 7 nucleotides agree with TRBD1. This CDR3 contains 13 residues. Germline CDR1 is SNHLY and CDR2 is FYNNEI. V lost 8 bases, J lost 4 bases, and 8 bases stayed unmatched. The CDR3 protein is CASQSDRVYEQYF. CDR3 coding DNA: TGTGCCAGCCAAAGCGACAGGGTTTACGAGCAGTACTTC.

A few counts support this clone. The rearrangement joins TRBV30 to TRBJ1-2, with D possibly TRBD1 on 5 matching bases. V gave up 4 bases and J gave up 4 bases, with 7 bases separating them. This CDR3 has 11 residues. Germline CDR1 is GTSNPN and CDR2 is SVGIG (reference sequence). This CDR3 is CAWTGAYGYTF. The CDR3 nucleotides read TGTGCCTGGACTGGGGCCTATGGCTACACCTTC.

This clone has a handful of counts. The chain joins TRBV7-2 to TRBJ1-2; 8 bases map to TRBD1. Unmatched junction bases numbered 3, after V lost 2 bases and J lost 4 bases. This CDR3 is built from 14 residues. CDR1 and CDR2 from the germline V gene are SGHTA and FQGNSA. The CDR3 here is CASSLQGALYGYTF. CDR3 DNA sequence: TGTGCCAGCAGCTTACAGGGGGCCCTCTATGGCTACACCTTC.

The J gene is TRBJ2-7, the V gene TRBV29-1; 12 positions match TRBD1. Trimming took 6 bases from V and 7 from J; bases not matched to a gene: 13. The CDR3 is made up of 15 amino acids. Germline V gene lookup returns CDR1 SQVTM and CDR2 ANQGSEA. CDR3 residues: CSVGLMGQGAREQYF. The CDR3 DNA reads TGCAGCGTGGGATTGATGGGACAGGGGGCGAGAGAGCAGTACTTC.

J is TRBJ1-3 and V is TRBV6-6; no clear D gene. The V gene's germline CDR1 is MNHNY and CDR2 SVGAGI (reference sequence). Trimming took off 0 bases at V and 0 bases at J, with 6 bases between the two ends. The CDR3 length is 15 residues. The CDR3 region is CASSYSRISGNTIYF. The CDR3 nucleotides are TGTGCCAGCAGTTACTCGAGGATCTCTGGAAACACCATATATTTT.

CDR3 region: CAISDGQGNDQPQHF. The CDR3 DNA is TGTGCCATCAGTGATGGGCAGGGGAATGATCAGCCCCAGCATTTT. The chain links TRBV10-3 to TRBJ1-5, with a weak D call TRBD1 (6 bases). Germline assignment: CDR1 ENHRY and CDR2 SYGVKD. Between the trimmed V and J ends, which lost 3 bases and 5 bases, there was a span of 14 bases. The CDR3 spans 15 residues.

The CDR3 bases are TGTGCCAGCAGCAATCTAGGCTCCTACGAGCAGTACTTC. Translation: CASSNLGSYEQYF. J is TRBJ2-7 and V is TRBV28; D gene unclear. Trimming removed 6 bases from V and 0 bases from J, with 9 bases in between. The germline V gene encodes CDR1 MDHEN and CDR2 SYDVKM. CDR3 length equals 13 residues.

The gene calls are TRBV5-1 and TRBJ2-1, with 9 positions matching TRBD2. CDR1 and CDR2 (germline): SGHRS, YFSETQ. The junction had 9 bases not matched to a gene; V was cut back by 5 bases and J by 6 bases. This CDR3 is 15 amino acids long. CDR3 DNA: TGCGCCAGCAGTTGGCGGGGGGGGGTTGGCAATGAGCAGTTCTTC. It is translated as CASSWRGGVGNEQFF.

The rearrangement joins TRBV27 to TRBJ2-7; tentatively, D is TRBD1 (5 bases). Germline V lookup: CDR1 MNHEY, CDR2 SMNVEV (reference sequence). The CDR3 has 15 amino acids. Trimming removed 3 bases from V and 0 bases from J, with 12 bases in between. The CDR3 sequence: CASSLWPQGSYEQYF. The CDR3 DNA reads TGTGCCAGCAGTTTGTGGCCCCAGGGCTCCTACGAGCAGTACTTC.

CDR3 residues: CATAGEGLGYNEQFF. As DNA, the CDR3 is TGTGCCACGGCCGGGGAGGGGCTCGGGTACAATGAGCAGTTCTTC. The gene calls are TRBV5-4 and TRBJ2-1; 7 bases match TRBD2. Trimming took 9 bases from V and 4 from J; bases not matched to a gene: 13. This CDR3 contains 15 residues. Germline V gives CDR1 SGHNT, CDR2 YYREEE (reference sequence).

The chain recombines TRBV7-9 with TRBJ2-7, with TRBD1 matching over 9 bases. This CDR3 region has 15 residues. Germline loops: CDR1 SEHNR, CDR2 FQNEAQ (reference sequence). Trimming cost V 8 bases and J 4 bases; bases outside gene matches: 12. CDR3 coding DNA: TGTGCCAGCTTAACGTCCGGGACAGGGAGATACGAGCAGTACTTC. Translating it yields CASLTSGTGRYEQYF. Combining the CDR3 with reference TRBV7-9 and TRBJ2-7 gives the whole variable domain DTGVSQNPRHKITKRGQNVTFRCDPISEHNRLYWYRQTLGQGPEFLTYFQNEAQLEKSRLLSDRFSAERPKGSFSTLEIQRTEQGDSAMYLCASLTSGTGRYEQYFGPGTRLTVT.